The rows below give T cell receptor beta chains drawn from one sample of a study of blood T cell repertoires in COVID-19. The protocol was immunoSEQ multiplex PCR, while the TCRdb copy is restricted to in-frame clones and leaves out a portion. In the table there are 240,000 or so clones, approximately 86% of which are singletons. The sequencing sample was made of PBMCs or T cells enriched from blood (not recorded which). All receptors derive from a woman between 40 and 55 years old with acute COVID-19. Each CDR3 is given with its conserved first and last residue. Each record gives: D gene, J gene, V gene, clone size, CDR3 protein, CDR3 DNA. D genes are given only for firm matches. Some rows mark clone size as missing; the rest say once, few, many or name a class of expanded clone.

>TRBD1|TRBJ2-3|TRBV24-1|few
CATSDLSAGQGTDTQYF
TGTGCCACCAGTGATTTGTCTGCAGGACAGGGGACAGATACGCAGTATTTT
>.|TRBJ2-7|TRBV4-1|.
CASSQESHRVSSYEQYF
TGCGCCAGCAGCCAAGAAAGTCACCGGGTAAGCTCCTACGAGCAGTACTTC
>TRBD1|TRBJ2-3|TRBV19|.
CASSDSGTGVDTQYF
TGTGCCAGTAGTGACTCCGGGACAGGGGTGGATACGCAGTATTTT
>TRBD2|TRBJ2-1|TRBV2|.
CASRESSGTKNEQFF
TGTGCCAGCAGGGAGTCTAGCGGGACCAAAAATGAGCAGTTCTTC
>TRBD1|TRBJ1-3|TRBV15|.
CATSPRDSGNTIYF
TGTGCCACCAGCCCCCGGGACAGTGGAAACACCATATATTTT
>TRBD2|TRBJ2-1|TRBV5-4|few
CASSLPTSGRVNEQFF
TGTGCCAGCAGCCTACCTACTAGCGGGAGGGTCAATGAGCAGTTCTTC
>TRBD1|TRBJ2-3|TRBV2|.
CASSSGTGYTDTQYF
TGTGCCAGCAGTTCCGGGACAGGGTACACAGATACGCAGTATTTT
>.|TRBJ2-3|TRBV10-1|few
CASSDRDPSSADTQYF
TGCGCCAGCAGCGATCGGGACCCCTCTAGCGCAGATACGCAGTATTTT
>TRBD1|TRBJ1-1|TRBV7-8|.
CASSPRDRGEERYTEAFF
TGTGCCAGCAGCCCCCGGGACAGGGGAGAAGAGAGGTACACTGAAGCTTTCTTT
>.|TRBJ2-3|TRBV13|once
CASSTHQASTDTQYF
TGTGCCAGCAGCACCCACCAGGCGAGCACAGATACGCAGTATTTT
>TRBD2|TRBJ2-7|TRBV19|.
CASSFSGGSYEQYF
TGTGCCAGTAGCTTTAGCGGGGGCTCCTACGAGCAGTACTTC
>.|TRBJ1-1|TRBV6-4|.
CASAGTEAFF
TGTGCCAGCGCGGGCACTGAAGCTTTCTTT
>TRBD1|TRBJ2-5|TRBV28|once
CASRLRQGQGEETQYF
TGTGCCAGCAGACTTAGGCAGGGACAGGGCGAAGAGACCCAGTACTTC
>TRBD2|TRBJ2-1|TRBV27|.
CASSPPRTSGTNEQFF
TGTGCCAGCAGTCCCCCCCGGACTAGCGGGACCAATGAGCAGTTCTTC
>.|TRBJ2-1|TRBV19|.
CASSGSSYNEQFF
TGTGCCAGTAGTGGGAGCTCCTACAATGAGCAGTTCTTC
>TRBD2|TRBJ2-7|TRBV9|once
CASSVRGTSSHYEQYF
TGTGCCAGCAGCGTGAGAGGGACTAGCAGTCACTACGAGCAGTACTTC
>.|TRBJ2-1|TRBV20-1|.
CSASGSNEQFF
TGCAGTGCTAGCGGGAGTAATGAGCAGTTCTTC
>.|TRBJ1-2|TRBV19|.
CASISSPNYGYTF
TGTGCCAGTATAAGCTCGCCTAACTATGGCTACACCTTC
>.|TRBJ2-1|TRBV19|.
CASSQKGAYNEQFF
TGTGCCAGTAGCCAAAAGGGAGCCTACAATGAGCAGTTCTTC
>.|TRBJ2-2|TRBV15|.
CATSRASMKTGELFF
TGTGCCACCAGCAGGGCTAGCATGAAAACCGGGGAGCTGTTTTTT
>TRBD1|TRBJ1-1|TRBV28|.
CASSLGRGRVEAFF
TGTGCCAGCAGTTTAGGCAGGGGGCGTGTTGAAGCTTTCTTT
>TRBD2|TRBJ2-7|TRBV6-4|.
CASSASGGSTYEQYF
TGTGCCAGCAGCGCAAGCGGGGGGAGTACCTACGAGCAGTACTTC
>TRBD2|TRBJ2-1|TRBV28|.
CASSLRGLAGEEQFF
TGTGCCAGCAGTTTAAGGGGACTAGCGGGAGAAGAGCAGTTCTTC
>.|TRBJ2-1|TRBV28|.
CASRAPGAYNEQFF
TGTGCCAGCAGAGCACCGGGAGCTTACAATGAGCAGTTCTTC
>TRBD2|TRBJ2-1|TRBV7-3|.
CASSLSSGSYNEQFF
TGTGCCAGCAGCTTAAGTAGCGGGTCCTACAATGAGCAGTTCTTC
>TRBD2|TRBJ2-1|TRBV13|.
CASSFLAGGFNEQFF
TGTGCCAGCAGCTTCCTAGCGGGAGGTTTCAATGAGCAGTTCTTC
>TRBD2|TRBJ2-1|TRBV2|few
CASSGDWTSGITNEQFF
TGTGCCAGCAGCGGAGACTGGACTAGCGGGATAACCAATGAGCAGTTCTTC
>TRBD2|TRBJ2-3|TRBV2|.
CASSGTSGGRDTQYF
TGTGCCAGCAGTGGGACTAGCGGGGGGAGAGATACGCAGTATTTT
>TRBD1|TRBJ1-6|TRBV11-3|.
CASSLKRQGHSPLHF
TGTGCCAGCAGCTTAAAGCGACAGGGTCATTCACCCCTCCACTTT
>TRBD1|TRBJ1-2|TRBV4-1|.
CASSRSGGQRQGYTF
TGCGCCAGCAGCCGATCAGGGGGCCAGCGACAAGGCTACACCTTC
>.|TRBJ2-3|TRBV27|.
CASSLRRGRTDTQYF
TGTGCCAGCAGTTTGAGGAGGGGGCGCACAGATACGCAGTATTTT
>.|TRBJ2-7|TRBV27|.
CASSLSPGAYEQYF
TGTGCCAGCAGTTTATCGCCAGGGGCCTACGAGCAGTACTTC
>TRBD1|TRBJ1-5|TRBV6-1|.
CASSESGGQKPQHF
TGTGCCAGCAGTGAATCAGGGGGACAGAAGCCCCAGCATTTT
>TRBD2|TRBJ2-1|TRBV11-3|.
CASSSRTSGTDNEQFF
TGTGCCAGCAGCAGTAGGACTAGCGGGACTGACAATGAGCAGTTCTTC
>TRBD2|TRBJ2-1|TRBV5-6|.
CASSLAGGSSYNEQFF
TGTGCCAGCAGCTTGGCGGGGGGGAGCTCCTACAATGAGCAGTTCTTC
>TRBD2|TRBJ2-1|TRBV30|.
CAWRPRTSGRAFLTGEQFF
TGTGCCTGGAGACCCCGGACTAGCGGGAGGGCCTTCCTTACTGGTGAGCAGTTCTTC
>TRBD1|TRBJ2-3|TRBV10-3|.
CAISSGGSTDTQYF
TGTGCCATCAGCTCAGGGGGTAGCACAGATACGCAGTATTTT
>TRBD1|TRBJ1-1|TRBV3-1/TRBV3-2|.
CASSQAGQGIMNTEAFF
TGTGCCAGCAGCCAAGCGGGACAGGGAATCATGAACACTGAAGCTTTCTTT
>TRBD1|TRBJ1-4|TRBV6-5|once
CASRAGTVSEKLFF
TGTGCCAGCAGGGCCGGGACAGTAAGTGAAAAACTGTTTTTT
>.|TRBJ2-5|TRBV4-2|once
CASSQDRGGQETQYF
TGTGCCAGCAGCCAAGATAGGGGCGGCCAAGAGACCCAGTACTTC